Below are 10 T cell receptor beta chains sequenced from a single sample in a study of blood T cell repertoires in COVID-19. Here immunoSEQ multiplex PCR was the method, and the copy in TCRdb shows in-frame clones only, minus some. The sample includes some 170,000 clones, about 78% of them seen just once. The sequenced sample was PBMCs or T cells enriched from blood (not recorded which). All receptors derive from a woman aged 50 to 60 who had recovered from COVID-19.

This clone was counted at least ten times. The sample carries other DNA sequences with the same CDR3. The chain joins TRBV6-5 to TRBJ2-3; weak D call: TRBD2 (6 bases). There are 12 residues in the CDR3. Germline V gene lookup returns CDR1 MNHEY and CDR2 SVGAGI. The V and J ends lost 10 bases and 1 base respectively, with 9 bases between them. CDR3 nucleotide sequence: TGTGCCACCCGGAGGGGCACAGATACGCAGTATTTT. Residues: CATRRGTDTQYF.

The V gene is TRBV2, the J gene TRBJ1-2; TRBD1 might be the D (6 bases). The germline V gene has CDR1 SNHLY and CDR2 FYNNEI. With 5 bases removed from V and 3 bases from J, the gap between germline ends came to 10 bases. The CDR3 spans 13 residues. The chain's CDR3 is CASSIAGDYGYTF. The CDR3 nucleotides read TGTGCCAGCAGTATCGCAGGGGACTATGGCTACACCTTC.

The chain joins TRBV6-5 to TRBJ1-2; 9 bases are a match to TRBD1. This CDR3 is 15 amino acids long. Trimming cost V 6 bases and J 4 bases; bases outside gene matches: 9. Germline V gene lookup returns CDR1 MNHEY and CDR2 SVGAGI. In nucleotides, the CDR3 is TGTGCCAGCAGCCTTCTCGGGACAGGGTTCTATGGCTACACCTTC. Translation: CASSLLGTGFYGYTF.

The V and J genes are TRBV7-2 and TRBJ2-7, with D possibly being TRBD1 (5 bases). The CDR3 is 15 residues long. Trimming took off 5 bases at V and 5 bases at J, with 19 bases between the two ends. Germline values: CDR1 SGHTA, CDR2 FQGNSA. The CDR3 DNA follows: TGTGCCAGCAGCACCTCCTTGGGGCTAGTAGACGAGCAGTACTTC. It codes for CASSTSLGLVDEQYF. The full variable domain, with the rest looked up from reference TRBV7-2 and TRBJ2-7, is GAGVSQSPSNKVTEKGKDVELRCDPISGHTALYWYRQSLGQGLEFLIYFQGNSAPDKSGLPSDRFSAERTGGSVSTLTIQRTQQEDSAVYLCASSTSLGLVDEQYFGPGTRLTVT.

The gene calls are TRBV7-9 and TRBJ1-1; D gene ambiguous. V lost 4 bases, J lost 9 bases, and 15 bases lay in between. Germline loops: CDR1 SEHNR, CDR2 FQNEAQ (reference sequence). The CDR3 length is 13 residues. The CDR3 region has the DNA TGTGCCAGCAGCTGGAGGGAAGGAATAAAAGCTTTCTTT. Translation gives CASSWREGIKAFF.

The J gene is TRBJ2-5, the V gene TRBV19; 13 nucleotides align to TRBD2. J was trimmed by 4 bases and V by 3 bases; bases with no gene match: 11. CDR1 is LNHDA, CDR2 SQIVND, per germline (reference sequence). This CDR3 contains 18 residues. The CDR3 sequence is CASSIPSALAGGGETQYF. The CDR3 region has the DNA TGTGCCAGTAGTATCCCCTCCGCACTAGCGGGAGGGGGAGAGACCCAGTACTTC.

The chain couples TRBV6-5 to TRBJ2-7; 7 bases are shared with TRBD1. J lost 3 bases, V lost 6 bases, and 8 bases had no gene match. Germline values: CDR1 MNHEY, CDR2 SVGAGI. The CDR3 contains 14 residues. The CDR3: CASRRTQGVYEQYF. In nucleotides, the CDR3 is TGTGCCAGCAGGAGGACGCAGGGGGTCTACGAGCAGTACTTC.

The chain recombines TRBV7-3 with TRBJ2-1; the match to TRBD2 covers 9 bases. V was pared by 3 bases and J by 8 bases, with 20 bases of the junction left unmatched. Germline assignment: CDR1 SGHTA and CDR2 FQGTGA. This CDR3 region has 19 residues. CDR3 nucleotide sequence: TGTGCCAGCAGCTTTAAGCGTGTGTCGGCGGGAGGGGTTTCGGATGAGCAGTTCTTC. This sequence encodes CASSFKRVSAGGVSDEQFF.

This chain joins TRBV5-1 and TRBJ2-1, with TRBD2 as a possible D gene (5 bases). V was trimmed by 4 bases and J by 0 bases, leaving 20 bases between them. This CDR3 has 18 amino acids. Germline loops: CDR1 SGHRS, CDR2 YFSETQ. As DNA, the CDR3 is TGCGCCAGCAGCCCCGCTGGGGTGGGCGGGTTCTCCTACAATGAGCAGTTCTTC. This translates into CASSPAGVGGFSYNEQFF.

This clone was counted only a few times. The rearrangement joins TRBV3-1 (or the pseudogene TRBV3-2) to TRBJ1-2, with D possibly matching TRBD1 (5 bases). With 2 bases removed from V and 7 bases from J, the gap between germline ends came to 14 bases. The CDR3 is 14 residues long. The V gene's germline CDR1 is LGHDT and CDR2 YNNKEL (reference sequence). The CDR3 reads CASSQSLLGGGYTF. The DNA of the CDR3 is TGTGCCAGCAGCCAAAGTCTCTTGGGGGGTGGCTACACCTTC.